This record concerns one T cell receptor (beta chain) sequence. In this sample, this clonotype turned up a few times. This clone's antigen is unknown. No qualities accompany the bases; no much larger clone lies one base away. Systemically healthy Caucasian individuals from Russia, about 38 in total and aged roughly 6 to 100 years, were included as donors. Each donor gave 8 to 10 milliliters of peripheral blood, drawn into EDTA-treated Vacutainer tubes. PBMCs were isolated by Ficoll-Paque density-gradient centrifugation, with at least 7 million obtained per sample. Total RNA, at least 6 micrograms per sample, was extracted from PBMCs with Trizol reagent. The percentages of naive CD45RAhigh/CD27high T cells were determined by flow cytometry on a PBMC aliquot from every donor. From a lookup of the germline V gene (reference sequence), CDR1 and CDR2 are MNHEY and SMNVEV. V is shortened by 8 bases, J by 10 bases, and the region joining them spans 18 bases. Taken from cysteine to phenylalanine, the CDR3 has 14 residues. The sequence is cut down to CDR3 DNA, 42 bases in frame from base 1.

The sample originates from a study of blood T cells in healthy people across ages (dated by TCRdb to between 2014 and 2017). About the full investigation: In model experiments, template switching captured roughly one uniquely barcoded TCR beta cDNA molecule for every two T cells. Donors of different ages were randomly distributed across sequencing lanes to avoid experimental bias. Two additional independent replicas of 1 million unique cDNA reads from the same blood draw were analyzed for two donors (one aged 18 to 30 and one aged 80 or older). Age-related changes in TCR beta repertoire diversity were measured in the study by deep sequencing normalized with unique cDNA molecular identifiers. The donors were divided into four age groups: young (average approximately 15 years), middle-aged (approximately 39), aged (about 61) and long-lived (82). What the work shows at the level of the full study, not this receptor alone: Donor CMV infection status was unknown, potentially confounding age-related changes in expanded clonotypes. The percentage of naive T cells measured by flow cytometry correlated strongly with observed TCR beta diversity. Bulk unsorted PBMC profiling prevented conclusive comparison of naive and antigen-experienced compartments. The long-lived group showed more naive CD4+ T cells, fewer expanded clones and increased TCR diversity than the aged group, suggesting age selection. Observed TCR beta diversity per million T cells fell roughly linearly with age, and a significant reduction was already apparent by age approximately 41. Estimates of total diversity from one million sequenced T cells were regarded as lower bounds and underestimates.

The library was generated by 5' RACE. TCRdb names Illumina HiSeq 2500 as the instrument used. A second roughly 7 to 12 cycle PCR used a sample-barcoded 5' primer and a J-beta primer mix. A unique molecular identifier was introduced onto each TCR beta cDNA molecule by a template-switch 5' adaptor carrying 12 random nucleotides. Each sample yielded at least 2.5 million CDR3-containing paired-end reads. First-strand cDNA synthesis was performed from all RNA using the Mint cDNA synthesis kit, with priming by a TRBC-specific oligonucleotide. Following uracil-DNA glycosylase treatment, a first 18-cycle PCR with universal primers M1SS and BC2_uni_R was performed on all cDNA. On the study's bioinformatics: For normalization, 1 million high-quality reads were randomly selected from each sample, with every read carrying a distinct molecular identifier. Instead of being binned into consensus sequences, reads with shared molecular identifiers were discarded. MiTCR, set to a Q25 quality threshold and the strictest error-elimination algorithm, was used for CDR3 identification, clonotype clustering and error correction. Lower-bound total TCR beta diversity was estimated with a nonparametric unseen species model using Euler transformation. The public sequencing data were trimmed at Q25 with fastp and processed into clonotypes with MiXCR by TCRdb, which kept only in-frame beta chains. Rows matching on CDR3 protein sequence are summarized as one entry with the most common DNA and genes. The V and J calls, along with clone size, are taken from TCRdb and not from the paper's own processing. Present in this sample are hundreds of thousands of distinct CDR3 sequences, approximately 59% of which were seen just once. The ten top clones hold over 35% of the sample.

Sequences were obtained from blood. The chain links TRBV27 with TRBJ1-6; possibly the D gene is TRBD1, per 5 matching bases. The TCR comes from a man aged 55-75 years in good health. CDR3 sequence: CASAPGGPRSPLHF. DNA sequence: TGTGCCAGCGCCCCCGGGGGACCCCGATCACCCCTCCACTTT.